This TCR beta chain was profiled in a study of T cells in narcolepsy. Details on this clone: Antigen: not known.

This CDR3 is 14 amino acids long. The V end lost 7 bases, the J end lost 3 bases, and 17 bases lay between the germline ends. Per germline, CDR1 SQVTM and CDR2 ANQGSEA. Method: immunoSEQ multiplex PCR; TCRdb's copy keeps in-frame clones and lacks some. This table has around 32,000 clones, roughly 77% appearing once. Study conclusions and caveats: HCRT-specific and TRIB2-specific autoreactive clonotypes appeared among same-patient CSF and blood CD4+ clonotypes. No autoreactive T cell clone sequences appeared in some memory CD4+ repertoires.

The sequencing input was CD45RA- memory CD4+ T cells from PBMCs. The receptor was isolated from a human donor with narcolepsy. This rearrangement joins TRBV29-1 to TRBJ2-3; D is perhaps TRBD1 (6 bases). In DNA, the CDR3 is TGCAGCGCTCATTTCGGGACAAAGACAGATACGCAGTATTTT. Translated, it gives CSAHFGTKTDTQYF.